This section outlines one T cell receptor (beta chain) sequence together with its context. A Seattle source enrolled patients during active infection and followed them longitudinally. From germline, CDR1 is SGHVS and CDR2 FQNEAQ. V was clipped by 5 bases and J by 2 bases; unmatched bases: 10. The CDR3 extends over 16 amino acids. Per the original methods: Estimates of nucleated cell counts were drawn from the amplification of reference gene primers. Generated by immunoSEQ multiplex PCR, the TCRdb table keeps only in-frame clones and is missing some. That table supplies the V and J calls and clone size; D and trimming were determined from the DNA. Of 100,000 to 150,000 clones listed, around 86% are singletons. The data derive from a study of blood T cell repertoires in COVID-19. Looking at the study overall: Researchers got acute and convalescent COVID-19 samples from the United States, Italy and Spain.

Sample: peripheral blood. The receptor comes from a woman between 70 and 85 years old with COVID-19, enrolled during active disease. The rearrangement links TRBV7-8 to TRBJ2-3; 7 nucleotides align to TRBD2. The CDR3 DNA follows: TGTGCCAGCAGCCCGCGAGAGGGGAGGGCCACAGATACGCAGTATTTT. Its protein is CASSPREGRATDTQYF.